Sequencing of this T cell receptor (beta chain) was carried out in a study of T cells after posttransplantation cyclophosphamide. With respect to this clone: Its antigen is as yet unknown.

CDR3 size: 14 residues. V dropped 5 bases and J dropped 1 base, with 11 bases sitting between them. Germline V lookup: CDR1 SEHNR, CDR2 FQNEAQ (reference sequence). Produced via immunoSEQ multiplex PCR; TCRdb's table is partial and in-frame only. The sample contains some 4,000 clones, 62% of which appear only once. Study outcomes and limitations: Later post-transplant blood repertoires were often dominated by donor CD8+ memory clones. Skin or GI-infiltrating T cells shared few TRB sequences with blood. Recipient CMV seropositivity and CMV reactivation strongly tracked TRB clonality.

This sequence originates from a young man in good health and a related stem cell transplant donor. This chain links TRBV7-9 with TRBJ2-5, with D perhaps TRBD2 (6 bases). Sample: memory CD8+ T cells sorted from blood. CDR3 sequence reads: CASSQSGSQETQYF. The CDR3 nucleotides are TGTGCCAGCAGCCAATCCGGGAGCCAAGAGACCCAGTACTTC.